The clone carrying this TCR beta chain appeared a single time. These data belong to a study of blood T cell repertoires in COVID-19. Trimming took 3 bases from V and 3 from J; bases not matched to a gene: 7. Looked up from germline, CDR1 is KGHSH and CDR2 is LQKENI. CDR3 length: 15 amino acids. Study members were between about 18 and 89 years old and lived in around 24 US regions. Generated by immunoSEQ multiplex PCR, the TCRdb table keeps only in-frame clones and is missing some. This table has some 190,000 clones, roughly 83% appearing once. This chain joins TRBV18 and TRBJ1-1, with 7 positions matching TRBD1. The sequencing input was PBMCs or T cells enriched from blood (not recorded which). This clonotype was sampled from a man between 40 and 49 years old with acute COVID-19. The CDR3 bases are TGTGCCAGCTCACCTGGGACAGTGGGGGACACTGAAGCTTTCTTT. As protein: CASSPGTVGDTEAFF.